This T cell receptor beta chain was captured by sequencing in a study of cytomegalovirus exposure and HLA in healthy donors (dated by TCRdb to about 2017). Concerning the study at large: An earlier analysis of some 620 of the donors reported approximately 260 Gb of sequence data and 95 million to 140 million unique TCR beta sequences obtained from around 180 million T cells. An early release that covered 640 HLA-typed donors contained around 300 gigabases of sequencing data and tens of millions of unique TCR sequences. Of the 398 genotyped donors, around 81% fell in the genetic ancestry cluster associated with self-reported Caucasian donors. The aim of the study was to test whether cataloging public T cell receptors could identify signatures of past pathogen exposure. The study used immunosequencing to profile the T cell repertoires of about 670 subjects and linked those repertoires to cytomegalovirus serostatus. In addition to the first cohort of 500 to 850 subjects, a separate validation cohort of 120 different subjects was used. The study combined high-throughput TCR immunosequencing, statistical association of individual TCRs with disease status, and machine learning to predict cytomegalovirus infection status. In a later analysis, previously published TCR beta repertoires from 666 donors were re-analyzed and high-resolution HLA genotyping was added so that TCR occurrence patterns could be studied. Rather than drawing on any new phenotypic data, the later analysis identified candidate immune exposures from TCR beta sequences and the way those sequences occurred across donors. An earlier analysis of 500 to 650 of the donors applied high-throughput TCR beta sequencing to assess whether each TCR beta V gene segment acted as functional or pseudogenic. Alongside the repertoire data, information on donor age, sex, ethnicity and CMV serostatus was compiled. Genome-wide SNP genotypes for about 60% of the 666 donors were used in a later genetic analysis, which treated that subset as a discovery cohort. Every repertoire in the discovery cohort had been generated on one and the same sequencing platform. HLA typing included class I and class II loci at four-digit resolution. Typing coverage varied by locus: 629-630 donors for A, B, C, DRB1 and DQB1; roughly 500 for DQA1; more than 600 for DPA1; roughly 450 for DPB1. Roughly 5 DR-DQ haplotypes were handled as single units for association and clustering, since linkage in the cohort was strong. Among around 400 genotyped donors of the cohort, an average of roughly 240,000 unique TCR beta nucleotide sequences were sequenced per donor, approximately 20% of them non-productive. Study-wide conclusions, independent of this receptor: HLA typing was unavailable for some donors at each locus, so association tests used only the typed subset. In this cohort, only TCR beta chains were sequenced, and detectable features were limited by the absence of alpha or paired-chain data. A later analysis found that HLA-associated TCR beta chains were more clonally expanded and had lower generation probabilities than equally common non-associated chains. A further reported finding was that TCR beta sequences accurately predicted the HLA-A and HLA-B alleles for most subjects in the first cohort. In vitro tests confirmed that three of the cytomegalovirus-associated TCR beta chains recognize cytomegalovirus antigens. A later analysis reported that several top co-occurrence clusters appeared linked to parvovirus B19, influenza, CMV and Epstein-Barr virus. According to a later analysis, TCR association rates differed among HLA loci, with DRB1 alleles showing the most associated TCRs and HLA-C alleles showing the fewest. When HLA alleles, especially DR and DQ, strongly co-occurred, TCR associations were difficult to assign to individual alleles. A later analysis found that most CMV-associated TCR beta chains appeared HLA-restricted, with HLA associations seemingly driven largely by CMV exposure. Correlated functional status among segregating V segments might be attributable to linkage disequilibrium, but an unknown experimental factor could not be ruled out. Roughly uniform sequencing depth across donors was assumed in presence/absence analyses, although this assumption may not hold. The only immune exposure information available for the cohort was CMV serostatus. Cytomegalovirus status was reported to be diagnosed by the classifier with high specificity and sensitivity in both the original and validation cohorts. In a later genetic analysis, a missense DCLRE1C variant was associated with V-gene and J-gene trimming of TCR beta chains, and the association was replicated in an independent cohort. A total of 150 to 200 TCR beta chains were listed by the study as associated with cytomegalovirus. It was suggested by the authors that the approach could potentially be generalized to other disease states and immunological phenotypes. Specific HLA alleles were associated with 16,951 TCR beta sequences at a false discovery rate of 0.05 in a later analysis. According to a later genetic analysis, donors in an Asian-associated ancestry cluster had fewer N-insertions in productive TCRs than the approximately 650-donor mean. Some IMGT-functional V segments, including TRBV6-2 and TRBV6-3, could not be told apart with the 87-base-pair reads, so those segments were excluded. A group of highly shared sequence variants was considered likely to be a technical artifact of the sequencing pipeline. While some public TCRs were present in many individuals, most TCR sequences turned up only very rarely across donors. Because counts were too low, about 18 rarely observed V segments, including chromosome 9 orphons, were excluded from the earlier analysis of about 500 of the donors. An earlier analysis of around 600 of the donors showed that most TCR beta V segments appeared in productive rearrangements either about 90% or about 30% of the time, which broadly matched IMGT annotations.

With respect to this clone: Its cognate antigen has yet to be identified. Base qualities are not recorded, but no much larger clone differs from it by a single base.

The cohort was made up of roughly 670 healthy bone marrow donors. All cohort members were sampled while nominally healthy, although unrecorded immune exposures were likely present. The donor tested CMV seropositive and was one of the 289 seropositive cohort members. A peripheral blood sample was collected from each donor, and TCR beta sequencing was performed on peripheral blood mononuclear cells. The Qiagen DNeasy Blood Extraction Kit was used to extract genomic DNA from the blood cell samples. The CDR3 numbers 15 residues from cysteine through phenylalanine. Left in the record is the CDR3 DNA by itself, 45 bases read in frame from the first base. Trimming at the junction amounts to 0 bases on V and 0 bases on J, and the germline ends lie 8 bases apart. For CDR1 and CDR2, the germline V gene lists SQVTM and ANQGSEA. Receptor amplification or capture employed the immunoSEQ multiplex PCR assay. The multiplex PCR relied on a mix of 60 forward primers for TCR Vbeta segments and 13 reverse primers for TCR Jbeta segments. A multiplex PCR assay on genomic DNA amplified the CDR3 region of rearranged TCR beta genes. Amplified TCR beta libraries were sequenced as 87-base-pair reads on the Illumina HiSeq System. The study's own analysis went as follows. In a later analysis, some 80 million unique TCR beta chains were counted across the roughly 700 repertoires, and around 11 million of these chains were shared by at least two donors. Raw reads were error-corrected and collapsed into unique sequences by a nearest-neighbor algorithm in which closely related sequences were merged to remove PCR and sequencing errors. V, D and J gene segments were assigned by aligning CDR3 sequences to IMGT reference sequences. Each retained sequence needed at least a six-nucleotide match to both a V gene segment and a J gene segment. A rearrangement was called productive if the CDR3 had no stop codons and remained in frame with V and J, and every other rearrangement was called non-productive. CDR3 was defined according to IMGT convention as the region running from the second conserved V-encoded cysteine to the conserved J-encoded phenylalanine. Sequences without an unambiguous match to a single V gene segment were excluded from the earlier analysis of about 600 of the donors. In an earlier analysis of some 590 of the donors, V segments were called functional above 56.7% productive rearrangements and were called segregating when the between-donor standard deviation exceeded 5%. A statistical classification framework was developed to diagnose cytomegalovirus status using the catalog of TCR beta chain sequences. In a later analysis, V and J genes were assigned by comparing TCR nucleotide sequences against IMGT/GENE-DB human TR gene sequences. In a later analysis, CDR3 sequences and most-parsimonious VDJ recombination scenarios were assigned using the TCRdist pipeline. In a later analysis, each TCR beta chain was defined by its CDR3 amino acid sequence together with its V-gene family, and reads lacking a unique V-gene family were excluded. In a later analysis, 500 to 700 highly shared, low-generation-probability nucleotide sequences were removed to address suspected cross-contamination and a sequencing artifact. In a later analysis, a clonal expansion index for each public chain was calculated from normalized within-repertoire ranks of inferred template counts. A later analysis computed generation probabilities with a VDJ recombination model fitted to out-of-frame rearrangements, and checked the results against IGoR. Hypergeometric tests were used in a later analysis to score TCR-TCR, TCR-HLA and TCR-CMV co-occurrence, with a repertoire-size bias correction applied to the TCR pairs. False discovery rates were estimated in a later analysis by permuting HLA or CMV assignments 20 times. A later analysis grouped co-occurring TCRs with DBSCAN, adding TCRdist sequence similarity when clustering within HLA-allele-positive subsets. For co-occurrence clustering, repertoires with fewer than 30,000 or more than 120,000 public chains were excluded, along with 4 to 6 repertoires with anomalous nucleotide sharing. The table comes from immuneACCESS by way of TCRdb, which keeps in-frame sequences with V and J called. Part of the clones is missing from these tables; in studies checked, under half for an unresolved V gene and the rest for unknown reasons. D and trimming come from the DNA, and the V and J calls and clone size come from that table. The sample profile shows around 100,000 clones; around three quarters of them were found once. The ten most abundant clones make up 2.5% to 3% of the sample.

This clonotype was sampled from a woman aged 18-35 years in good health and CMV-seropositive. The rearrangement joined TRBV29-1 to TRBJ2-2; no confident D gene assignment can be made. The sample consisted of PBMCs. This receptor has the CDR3 CSVEDATPNTGELFF. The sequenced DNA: TGCAGCGTTGAAGATGCGACTCCGAACACCGGGGAGCTGTTTTTT.